Shown below are 28 T cell receptor beta chains from a single sample sequenced in a study of cytomegalovirus exposure and HLA in healthy donors. A multiplex PCR was run with 60 Vbeta primers and 13 Jbeta primers. The protocol was immunoSEQ multiplex PCR, while the TCRdb copy is restricted to in-frame clones and leaves out a portion. The profile shows under 150,000 clones, 82% of them singletons. The sample taken for sequencing was PBMCs. The source is a boy aged 2 to 10 in good health and CMV-seronegative.

The chain has TRBV2 and TRBJ2-2; 7 nucleotides align to TRBD2. Germline-derived CDR1 and CDR2 are SNHLY and FYNNEI. This CDR3 has 20 residues. Losses at the gene ends were 4 bases for V and 4 bases for J; bases not matched to a gene: 21. This CDR3 is CASSALSAGAGRPSTGELFF. CDR3 coding DNA: TGTGCCAGCAGTGCCCTATCTGCGGGAGCGGGCCGACCCAGCACCGGGGAGCTGTTTTTT.

The rearrangement links TRBV21-1 to TRBJ1-4; TRBD1, the table's D call, was not compared with the DNA. TRBV21-1 is a pseudogene. This CDR3 has 13 residues. CDR3 loop: CAIPTGEDEKLFF. In nucleotides, the CDR3 is TGTGCCATCCCGACAGGGGAAGACGAAAAACTGTTTTTT.

The J gene is TRBJ1-1, the V gene TRBV7-2; 8 bases are a match to TRBD1. CDR1 SGHTA and CDR2 FQGNSA come from the germline V gene. V dropped 2 bases and J dropped 4; count of bases not matched to a gene: 3. This CDR3 has 14 amino acids. CDR3 protein: CASSLPDRGTEAFF. In nucleotides, the CDR3 is TGTGCCAGCAGCTTACCCGACAGGGGCACTGAAGCTTTCTTT.

V and J are TRBV11-2 and TRBJ1-2, with D tentatively TRBD1 (6 bases). From germline, CDR1 is SGHAT and CDR2 FQNNGV. The germline V and J ends were trimmed by 5 bases and 2 bases, with 9 bases remaining between them. The CDR3 has 13 residues. The CDR3: CASSPQGNYGYTF. The CDR3 DNA sequence: TGTGCCAGCAGCCCGCAGGGGAACTATGGCTACACCTTC. Full variable domain (remainder filled in from reference TRBV11-2 and TRBJ1-2): EAGVAQSPRYKIIEKRQSVAFWCNPISGHATLYWYQQILGQGPKLLIQFQNNGVVDDSQLPKDRFSAERLKGVDSTLKIQPAKLEDSAVYLCASSPQGNYGYTFGSGTRLTVV.

The J gene is TRBJ2-1, the V gene TRBV12-5, with TRBD1 matching over 10 bases. CDR3 length: 14 residues. Germline V lookup: CDR1 LGHNT, CDR2 FRNRAP. The V and J ends lost 6 bases and 7 bases, in that order; junction bases with no gene match: 6. CDR3 sequence (DNA): TGTGCTAGTGGCCGGGGGACAGGGGTAAATGAGCAGTTCTTC. It encodes CASGRGTGVNEQFF. Variable domain in full (rest from reference TRBV12-5 and TRBJ2-1): DARVTQTPRHKVTEMGQEVTMRCQPILGHNTVFWYRQTMMQGLELLAYFRNRAPLDDSGMPKDRFSAEMPDATLATLKIQPSEPRDSAVYFCASGRGTGVNEQFFGPGTRLTVL.

The rearrangement links TRBV18 to TRBJ1-3, with 7 bases aligning to TRBD1. Trimming cost V 1 base and J 0 bases; bases outside gene matches: 12. Germline CDR1 and CDR2: KGHSH and LQKENI. The CDR3 is 19 amino acids. Here the CDR3 reads CASSPLAGQGDNSGNTIYF. The CDR3 nucleotides are TGTGCCAGCTCACCACTCGCAGGGCAGGGGGACAACTCTGGAAACACCATATATTTT.

On this clone: Other nucleotide sequences in the sample specify the same CDR3. The V gene is TRBV5-1, the J gene TRBJ2-3; the match to TRBD2 covers 8 bases. CDR1 and CDR2 (germline): SGHRS, YFSETQ. This CDR3 has 19 residues. V lost 3 bases and J lost 3; bases outside the gene matches: 18. The CDR3 DNA follows: TGCGCCAGCAGCTACCGAACCCCCTTCTCGGGGGGGGGAACAGATACGCAGTATTTT. As protein: CASSYRTPFSGGGTDTQYF.

This sequence joins TRBV6-4 and TRBJ2-6; weak D call: TRBD2 (6 bases). The CDR3 is made up of 15 amino acids. The germline V gene has CDR1 MRHNA and CDR2 SNTAGT. V gave up 2 bases and J gave up 4 bases, with 9 bases separating them. The CDR3 DNA follows: TGTGCCAGCAGTGACGGGGGGTCCGGGGCCAACGTCCTGACTTTC. As protein: CASSDGGSGANVLTF.

The chain is built from TRBV7-9 and TRBJ2-2; TRBD2 matches at 7 bases. Per germline, CDR1 SEHNR and CDR2 FQNEAQ (reference sequence). CDR3 length equals 17 residues. The J segment lost 4 bases and the V segment lost 6 bases, leaving 14 bases of the junction unmatched. CDR3 region: CASRPPMGRESTGELFF. Here the CDR3 DNA reads TGTGCCAGCAGGCCTCCAATGGGGCGGGAGAGCACCGGGGAGCTGTTTTTT.

This chain connects TRBV5-4 to TRBJ2-3, with D perhaps TRBD1 (5 bases). CDR1 and CDR2 (germline): SGHNT, YYREEE (reference sequence). The ends were cut back, 2 bases at V and 6 bases at J, with 13 bases in the middle. The CDR3 is 14 amino acids. This CDR3 reads CASSLGQGRDTQYF. CDR3 DNA: TGTGCCAGCAGCTTAGGGCAGGGTAGGGATACGCAGTATTTT.

The chain uses TRBV19 and TRBJ1-1; the D gene is possibly TRBD1 (6 bases). CDR3 length: 17 residues. CDR1 LNHDA and CDR2 SQIVND come from the germline V gene (reference sequence). Trimming removed 8 bases at V and 3 bases at J, with 25 bases between. The CDR3 coding sequence is TGTGCCAGTCGGTCCCAGACGGCGGGGGCGTTTGACACTGAAGCTTTCTTT. It specifies CASRSQTAGAFDTEAFF.

This clone appeared a few times. The chain combines TRBV5-1 with TRBJ2-7, with D tentatively TRBD1 (5 bases). The CDR3 loop spans 14 amino acids. The ends were cut back, 5 bases at V and 1 base at J, with 13 bases in the middle. CDR1 and CDR2 (germline): SGHRS, YFSETQ. The chain's CDR3 is CASSPTTDSYEQYF. CDR3 bases: TGCGCCAGCAGTCCGACGACAGATTCCTACGAGCAGTACTTC.

This clone was detected once. The chain links TRBV4-1 to TRBJ1-4, with 9 bases that match TRBD1. CDR1 MGHRA and CDR2 YSYEKL come from the germline V gene. V lost 3 bases and J lost 6; bases outside the gene matches: 11. CDR3 length: 17 amino acids. The CDR3 here is CASSQEWLRDRDEKLFF. CDR3 DNA sequence: TGCGCCAGCAGCCAGGAATGGCTCCGGGACAGGGATGAAAAACTGTTTTTT.

V usage is TRBV7-9 and J usage is TRBJ2-5; D is unresolved. Trimming pared 1 base from V and 5 bases from J, leaving 8 bases between. Germline CDR1 SEHNR, CDR2 FQNEAQ (reference sequence). This CDR3 is 13 amino acids long. CDR3 sequence reads: CASSLGASETQYF. Written as DNA, the CDR3 is TGTGCCAGCAGCTTAGGGGCATCGGAGACCCAGTACTTC.

This rearrangement joins TRBV11-1 to TRBJ2-7; weak D call: TRBD1 (6 bases). Germline V CDR1 and CDR2: SGHAT, FQDESV (reference sequence). The ends were cut back, 10 bases at V and 2 bases at J, with 15 bases in the middle. The CDR3 loop spans 13 amino acids. The CDR3 nucleotides are TGTGCCACTCAGGGGTCGACAGCCTACGAGCAGTACTTC. Its translation is CATQGSTAYEQYF.

This sequence joins TRBV7-6 and TRBJ2-1; 14 bases are a match to TRBD2. V trimming: 4 bases; J trimming: 1 base; junction bases outside the gene matches: 6. Germline values: CDR1 SGHVS, CDR2 FNYEAQ. The CDR3 runs to 18 residues. The CDR3 protein is CASSSRLAGGPSYNEQFF. The CDR3, as DNA: TGTGCCAGCAGCTCCCGACTAGCGGGAGGGCCGTCCTACAATGAGCAGTTCTTC.

Notes on this clone: At one end, the junction sequence differs from germline, possibly due to a read error. The chain uses TRBV2 and TRBJ2-2; 9 nucleotides line up with TRBD1. Germline values: CDR1 SNHLY, CDR2 FYNNEI. This CDR3 spans 17 amino acids. CDR3 protein: CASSEVPGQGGTGELFF. The CDR3 nucleotides read TGTGCCAGCAGCGAAGTCCCGGGACAGGGTGGAACCGGGGAGCTGTTTTTT.

In its sample, this clone was seen a few times. One end of the junction does not line up with germline, which may come from a read error. The genes are TRBV7-7 and TRBJ2-1; D possibly corresponds to TRBD2 (5 bases). CDR1 and CDR2 (germline): SSHAT, FNYEAQ (reference sequence). This CDR3 has 13 amino acids. CDR3 nucleotide sequence: TGTGCTAGCAGCTTAACCCTAGAGGGCTCGCAGTTCTTC. Translated: CASSLTLEGSQFF.

This clone was detected once. The chain joins TRBV19 to TRBJ1-4; D is perhaps TRBD1 (5 bases). CDR3 length equals 18 residues. CDR1 is LNHDA and CDR2 is SQIVND in the germline V gene (reference sequence). The ends were cut back, 2 bases at V and 4 bases at J, with 20 bases in the middle. The CDR3 DNA sequence: TGTGCCAGTAGTATAACAGGAAGGGGCTCGCTCGGTAATGAAAAACTGTTTTTT. Amino acids: CASSITGRGSLGNEKLFF.

This clone was seen more than once but under ten times. The J gene is TRBJ2-3, the V gene TRBV29-1, with TRBD2 as a possible D gene (5 bases). V was shortened by 0 bases and J by 2 bases, with 18 bases between the two germline ends. Germline CDR1 is SQVTM and CDR2 is ANQGSEA. The CDR3 runs 17 residues. The CDR3 region is CSVEDLRTGSHTDTQYF. The CDR3 bases are TGCAGCGTTGAAGATCTTAGGACTGGGTCACACACAGATACGCAGTATTTT.

The genes are TRBV5-6 and TRBJ1-2, with a tentative D call TRBD1 (5 bases). The germline V gene encodes CDR1 SGHDT and CDR2 YYEEEE. This CDR3 has 15 amino acids. Trimming took off 2 bases at V and 7 bases at J, with 18 bases between the two ends. The CDR3 nucleotides are TGTGCCAGCAGCTTCCCGCTCCACAGGAATGGTGGCTACACCTTC. Protein product: CASSFPLHRNGGYTF.

The sample holds one count of this clone. The chain combines TRBV6-5 with TRBJ2-7, with D tentatively TRBD1 (6 bases). The V end lost 4 bases, the J end lost 2 bases, and 15 bases lay between the germline ends. The germline V gene has CDR1 MNHEY and CDR2 SVGAGI. The CDR3 has 15 amino acids. CDR3 amino acids: CASSSIGGSTYEQYF. DNA for the CDR3: TGTGCCAGCAGTTCAATAGGGGGATCCACCTACGAGCAGTACTTC.

The chain joins TRBV29-1 to TRBJ2-1, with D possibly matching TRBD1 (6 bases). Trimming removed 8 bases from V and 1 base from J, with 18 bases in between. Germline V gene sequence: CDR1 SQVTM, CDR2 ANQGSEA. CDR3 length: 15 residues. CDR3 DNA sequence: TGCAGCTCTTACCAGGGGAAGGTATCCTACAATGAGCAGTTCTTC. It codes for CSSYQGKVSYNEQFF.

The chain carries TRBV18 and TRBJ1-1, with a tentative D call TRBD1 (6 bases). CDR3 length: 16 amino acids. The ends were cut back, 3 bases at V and 5 bases at J, with 19 bases in the middle. Germline V gene data show CDR1 as KGHSH and CDR2 as LQKENI. For the CDR3, the DNA is TGTGCCAGCTCACCGGGTTTAGGGGGAAGTTTGACTGAAGCTTTCTTT. Its protein product is CASSPGLGGSLTEAFF.

The chain joins TRBV16 to TRBJ2-7; 7 bases match TRBD1. The J segment lost 3 bases and the V segment lost 2 bases, leaving 1 base of the junction unmatched. The CDR3 runs to 13 residues. CDR1 is KGHSY and CDR2 is FQNENV in the germline V gene. The CDR3 DNA reads TGTGCCAGCAGCCAAGGGGACAGCTACGAGCAGTACGTC. Its translation: CASSQGDSYEQYV.

The chain recombines TRBV7-9 with TRBJ2-7; 7 bases are a match to TRBD1. The CDR3 totals 15 residues. The V and J ends lost 1 base and 3 bases, in that order; junction bases with no gene match: 6. From germline, CDR1 is SEHNR and CDR2 FQNEAQ (reference sequence). DNA of the CDR3: TGTGCCAGCAGCTTAGAGGACAGGCCAAGCTACGAGCAGTACTTC. Protein product: CASSLEDRPSYEQYF.

The genes are TRBV27 and TRBJ2-2; no firm D call. CDR3 size: 14 residues. Germline values: CDR1 MNHEY, CDR2 SMNVEV (reference sequence). Between the trimmed V and J ends, which lost 7 bases and 2 bases, there was a span of 11 bases. CDR3 DNA sequence: TGTGCCAGCACCGCTATAGAAAACACCGGGGAGCTGTTTTTT. Its translation is CASTAIENTGELFF.

The chain has TRBV20-1 and TRBJ1-2; D gene uncertain. This CDR3 region has 10 residues. Germline CDR1 DFQATT, CDR2 SNEGSKA (reference sequence). Trimming took off 4 bases at V and 5 bases at J, with 5 bases between the two ends. The CDR3 DNA is TGCAGTGCTACAGCGTATGGCTACACCTTC. Translation: CSATAYGYTF.